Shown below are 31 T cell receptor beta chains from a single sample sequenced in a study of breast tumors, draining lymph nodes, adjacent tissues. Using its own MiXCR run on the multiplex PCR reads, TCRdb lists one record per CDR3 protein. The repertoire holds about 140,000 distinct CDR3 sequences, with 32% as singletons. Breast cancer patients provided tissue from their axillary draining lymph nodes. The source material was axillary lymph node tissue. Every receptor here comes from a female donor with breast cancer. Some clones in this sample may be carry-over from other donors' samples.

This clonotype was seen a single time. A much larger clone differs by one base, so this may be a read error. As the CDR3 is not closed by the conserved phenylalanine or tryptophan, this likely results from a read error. CDR3 loop: CSASGGAVVNTEAFC. Here the CDR3 DNA reads TGCAGTGCTAGTGGGGGGGCAGTCGTGAACACTGAAGCTTTCTGT. The chain links TRBV20-1 to TRBJ1-1; tentative D call: TRBD1 (6 bases). The V and J ends lost 3 bases and 0 bases respectively, with 14 bases between them. Looked up from germline, CDR1 is DFQATT and CDR2 is SNEGSKA (reference sequence). There are 15 residues in the CDR3.

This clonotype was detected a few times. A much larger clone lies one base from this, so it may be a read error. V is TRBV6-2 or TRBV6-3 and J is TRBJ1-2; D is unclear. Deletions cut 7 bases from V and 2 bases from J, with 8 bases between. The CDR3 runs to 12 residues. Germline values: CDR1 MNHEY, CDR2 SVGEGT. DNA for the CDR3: TGTGCCAGCACTCCAGGCAACTATGGCTACACCTTC. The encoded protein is CASTPGNYGYTF.

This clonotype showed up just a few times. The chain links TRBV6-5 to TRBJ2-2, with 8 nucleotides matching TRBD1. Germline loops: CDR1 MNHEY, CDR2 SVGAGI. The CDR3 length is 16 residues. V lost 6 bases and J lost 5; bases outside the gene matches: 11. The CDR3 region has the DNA TGTGCCAGCAGACATGGCGGACAGGGCCGGACCGGGGAGCTGTTTTTT. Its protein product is CASRHGGQGRTGELFF.

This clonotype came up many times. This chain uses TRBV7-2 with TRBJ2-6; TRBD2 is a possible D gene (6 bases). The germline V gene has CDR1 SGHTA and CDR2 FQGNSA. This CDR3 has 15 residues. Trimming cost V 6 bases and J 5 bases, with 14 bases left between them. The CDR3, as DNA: TGTGCCAGCAGACCTACTAGCCTCAGGGCCAACGTCCTGACTTTC. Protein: CASRPTSLRANVLTF.

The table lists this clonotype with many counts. For the CDR3, the DNA is TGTGCCAGCAGTTTCGGGTCCCAAGAGACCCAGTACTTC. Its protein is CASSFGSQETQYF. The chain links TRBV28 to TRBJ2-5; D remains ambiguous. The germline CDR1 and CDR2 sequences are MDHEN and SYDVKM. Trimming took 3 bases from V and 1 from J, leaving 6 bases between them. CDR3 size: 13 residues.

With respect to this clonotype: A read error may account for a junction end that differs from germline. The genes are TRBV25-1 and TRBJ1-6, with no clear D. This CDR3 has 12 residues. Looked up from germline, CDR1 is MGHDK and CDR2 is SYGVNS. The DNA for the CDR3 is TGTGCCAGCAGCCTGGATAATTCACCCCCCCACTTT. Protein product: CASSLDNSPPHF.

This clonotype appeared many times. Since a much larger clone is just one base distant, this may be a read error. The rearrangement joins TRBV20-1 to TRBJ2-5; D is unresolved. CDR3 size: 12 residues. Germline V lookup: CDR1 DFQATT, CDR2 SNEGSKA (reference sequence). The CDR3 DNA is TGCAGTGCTAGAACTGGGATGGAGACCCCGTACTTC. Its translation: CSARTGMETPYF.

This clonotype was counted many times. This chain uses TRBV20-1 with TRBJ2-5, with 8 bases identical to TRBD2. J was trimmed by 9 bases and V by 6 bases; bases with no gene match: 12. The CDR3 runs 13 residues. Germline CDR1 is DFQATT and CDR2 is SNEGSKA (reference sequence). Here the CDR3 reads CSARTGGGLAQYF. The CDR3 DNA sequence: TGCAGTGCCCGGACGGGAGGGGGTTTGGCCCAGTACTTC.

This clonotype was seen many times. The CDR3 DNA sequence: TGCAGTGCTAGAGAGACCGGGACAGGGGGCTATGGCTACACCTTC. Translated: CSARETGTGGYGYTF. The chain employs TRBV20-1 and TRBJ1-2, with TRBD1 identical over 11 bases. The J segment lost 4 bases and the V segment lost 0 bases, leaving 4 bases of the junction unmatched. The CDR3 has 15 amino acids. Germline loops: CDR1 DFQATT, CDR2 SNEGSKA (reference sequence).

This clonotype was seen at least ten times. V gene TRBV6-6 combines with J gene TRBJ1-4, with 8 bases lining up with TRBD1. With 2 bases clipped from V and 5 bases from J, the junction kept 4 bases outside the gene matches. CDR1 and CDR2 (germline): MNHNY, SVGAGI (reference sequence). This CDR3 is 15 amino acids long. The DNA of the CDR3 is TGTGCCAGCAGTTACAGGGGACAGGTGAATGAAAAACTGTTTTTT. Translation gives CASSYRGQVNEKLFF.

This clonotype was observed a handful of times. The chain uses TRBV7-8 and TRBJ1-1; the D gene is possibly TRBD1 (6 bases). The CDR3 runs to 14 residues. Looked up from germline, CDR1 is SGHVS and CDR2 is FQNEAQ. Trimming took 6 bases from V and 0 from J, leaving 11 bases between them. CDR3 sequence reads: CASRSDSLNTEAFF. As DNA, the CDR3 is TGTGCCAGCAGATCGGACAGCTTGAACACTGAAGCTTTCTTT.

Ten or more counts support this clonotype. The CDR3 bases are TGTGCCAGCAGACCAGGAGGAGAACGAAACACCATATATTTT. Protein: CASRPGGERNTIYF. The chain links TRBV27 to TRBJ1-3; D is ambiguous. Per the germline V gene, CDR1 is MNHEY and CDR2 is SMNVEV (reference sequence). V was cut by 6 bases and J by 5 bases, with 14 bases left in between. This CDR3 is 14 amino acids long.

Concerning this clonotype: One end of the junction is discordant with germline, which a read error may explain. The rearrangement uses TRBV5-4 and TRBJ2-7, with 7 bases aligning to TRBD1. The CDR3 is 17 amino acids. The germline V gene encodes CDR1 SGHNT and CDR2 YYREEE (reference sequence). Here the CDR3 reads CASSWLGARGWNSPLHF. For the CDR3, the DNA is TGTGCCAGCAGTTGGCTCGGGGCCAGGGGGTGGAATTCACCCCTCCACTTC. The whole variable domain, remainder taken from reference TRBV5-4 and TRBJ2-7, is ETGVTQSPTHLIKTRGQQVTLRCSSQSGHNTVSWYQQALGQGPQFIFQYYREEENGRGNFPPRFSGLQFPNYSSELNVNALELDDSALYLCASSWLGARGWNSPLHFGPGTRLTVT.

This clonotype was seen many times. The DNA of the CDR3 is TGCAGTGCTAGAGATGGGGGCGGACCCTACGAGCAGTACTTC. Residues: CSARDGGGPYEQYF. The chain recombines TRBV20-1 with TRBJ2-7; maybe TRBD1 (6 bases). This CDR3 contains 14 residues. Per germline, CDR1 DFQATT and CDR2 SNEGSKA (reference sequence). The V end lost 0 bases, the J end lost 2 bases, and 11 bases lay between the germline ends.

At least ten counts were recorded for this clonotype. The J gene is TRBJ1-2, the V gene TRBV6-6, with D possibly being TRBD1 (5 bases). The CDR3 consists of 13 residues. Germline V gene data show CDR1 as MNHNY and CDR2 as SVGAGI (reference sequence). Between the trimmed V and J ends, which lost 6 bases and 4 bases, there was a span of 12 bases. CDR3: CASSPGPFYGYTF. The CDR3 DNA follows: TGTGCCAGCAGCCCAGGGCCTTTCTATGGCTACACCTTC.

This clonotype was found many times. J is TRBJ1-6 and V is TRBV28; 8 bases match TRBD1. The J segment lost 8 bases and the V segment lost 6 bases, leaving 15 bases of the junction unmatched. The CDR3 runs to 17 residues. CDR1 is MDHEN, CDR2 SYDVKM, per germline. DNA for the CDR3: TGTGCCAGCAGCCCGACACAGGGGGTGGCTACGTATTCACCCCTCCACTTT. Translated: CASSPTQGVATYSPLHF. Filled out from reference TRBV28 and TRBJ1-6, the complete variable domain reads DVKVTQSSRYLVKRTGEKVFLECVQDMDHENMFWYRQDPGLGLRLIYFSYDVKMKEKGDIPEGYSVSREKKERFSLILESASTNQTSMYLCASSPTQGVATYSPLHFGNGTRLTVT.

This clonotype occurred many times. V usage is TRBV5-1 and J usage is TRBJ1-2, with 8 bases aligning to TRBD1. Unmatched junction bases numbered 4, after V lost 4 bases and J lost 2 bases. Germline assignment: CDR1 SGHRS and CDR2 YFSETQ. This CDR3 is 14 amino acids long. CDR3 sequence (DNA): TGCGCCAGCAGCCTACAGGGGGAGAACTATGGCTACACCTTC. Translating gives CASSLQGENYGYTF.

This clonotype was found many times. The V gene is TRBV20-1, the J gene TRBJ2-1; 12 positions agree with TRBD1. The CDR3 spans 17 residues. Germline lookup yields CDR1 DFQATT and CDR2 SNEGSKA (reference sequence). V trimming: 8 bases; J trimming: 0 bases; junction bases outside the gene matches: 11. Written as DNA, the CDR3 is TGCAGTATACCGGGACAGGGGGCCTCCAGCTCCTACAATGAGCAGTTCTTC. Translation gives CSIPGQGASSSYNEQFF.

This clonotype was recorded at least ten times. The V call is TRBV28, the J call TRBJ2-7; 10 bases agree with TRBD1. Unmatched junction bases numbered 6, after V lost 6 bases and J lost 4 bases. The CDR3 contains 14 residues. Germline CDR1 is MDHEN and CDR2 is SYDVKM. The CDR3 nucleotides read TGTGCCAGCAGACGACAGGGGGCCCTATACGAGCAGTACTTC. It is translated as CASRRQGALYEQYF.

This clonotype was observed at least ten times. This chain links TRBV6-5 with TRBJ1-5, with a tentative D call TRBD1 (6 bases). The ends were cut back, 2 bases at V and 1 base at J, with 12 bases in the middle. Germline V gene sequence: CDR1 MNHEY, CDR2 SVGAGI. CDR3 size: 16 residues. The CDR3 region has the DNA TGTGCCAGCAGTTACGGAGGGGGGGGGAGCAATCAGCCCCAGCATTTT. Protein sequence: CASSYGGGGSNQPQHF.

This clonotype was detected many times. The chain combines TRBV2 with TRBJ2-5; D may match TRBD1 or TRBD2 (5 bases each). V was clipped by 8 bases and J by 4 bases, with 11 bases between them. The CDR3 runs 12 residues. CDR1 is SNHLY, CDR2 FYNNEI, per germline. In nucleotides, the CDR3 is TGTGCCAGCGCGGCAGGGAGAGAGACCCAGTACTTC. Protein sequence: CASAAGRETQYF.

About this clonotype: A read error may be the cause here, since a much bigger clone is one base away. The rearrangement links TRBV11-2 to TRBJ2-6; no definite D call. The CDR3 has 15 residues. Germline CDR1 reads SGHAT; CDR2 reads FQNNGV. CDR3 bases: TGTGCCAGCAGACCAGATATCTCTGCGGCCAACGTCCTGACTTTC. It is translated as CASRPDISAANVLTF.

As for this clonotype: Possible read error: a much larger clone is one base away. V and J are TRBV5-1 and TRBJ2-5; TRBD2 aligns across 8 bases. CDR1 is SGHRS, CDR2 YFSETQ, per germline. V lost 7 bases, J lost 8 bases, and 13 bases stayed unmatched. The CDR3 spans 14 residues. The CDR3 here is CASGSRGGRDTQYF. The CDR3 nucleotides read TGCGCCAGCGGCTCCCGGGGGGGCAGGGACACCCAGTACTTC. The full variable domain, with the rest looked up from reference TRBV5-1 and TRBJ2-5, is KAGVTQTPRYLIKTRGQQVTLSCSPISGHRSVSWYQQTPGQGLQFLFEYFSETQRNKGNFPGRFSGRQFSNSRSEMNVSTLELGDSALYLCASGSRGGRDTQYFGPGTRLLVL.

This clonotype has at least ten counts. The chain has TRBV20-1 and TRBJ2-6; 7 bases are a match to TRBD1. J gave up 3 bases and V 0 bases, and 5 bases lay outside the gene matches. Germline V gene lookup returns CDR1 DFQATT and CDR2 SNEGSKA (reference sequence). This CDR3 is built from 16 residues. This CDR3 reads CSARDPGGSGANVLTF. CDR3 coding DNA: TGCAGTGCTAGAGATCCAGGGGGTAGTGGGGCCAACGTCCTGACTTTC.

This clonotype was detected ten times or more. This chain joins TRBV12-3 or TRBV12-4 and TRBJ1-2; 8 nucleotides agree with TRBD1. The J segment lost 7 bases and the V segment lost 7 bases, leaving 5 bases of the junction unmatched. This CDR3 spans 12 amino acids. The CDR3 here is CASTRTGFGYTF. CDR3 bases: TGTGCCAGCACTAGGACAGGGTTTGGCTACACCTTC.

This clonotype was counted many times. The CDR3 sequence is CASSFLASRQFQPQHF. CDR3 bases: TGTGCCAGCAGTTTTCTGGCGTCCAGACAATTTCAGCCCCAGCATTTT. This chain links TRBV12-3 or TRBV12-4 with TRBJ1-5, with D unclear. The V end was cut by 3 bases, the J end by 6 bases, with 18 bases between. The CDR3 is made up of 16 amino acids.

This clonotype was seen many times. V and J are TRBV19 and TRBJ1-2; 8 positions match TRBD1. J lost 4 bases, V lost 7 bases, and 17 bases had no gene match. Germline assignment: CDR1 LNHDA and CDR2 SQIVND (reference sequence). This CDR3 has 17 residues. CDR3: CASTPKVGQGAPYGYTF. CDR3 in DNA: TGTGCCAGTACCCCCAAGGTGGGGCAGGGGGCGCCCTATGGCTACACCTTC.

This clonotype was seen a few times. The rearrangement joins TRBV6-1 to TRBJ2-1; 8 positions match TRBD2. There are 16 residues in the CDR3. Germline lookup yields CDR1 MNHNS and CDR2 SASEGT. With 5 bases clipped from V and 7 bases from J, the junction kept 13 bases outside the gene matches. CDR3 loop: CASSHPGGAIRNEQFF. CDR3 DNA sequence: TGTGCCAGCAGTCATCCCGGGGGGGCCATAAGAAATGAGCAGTTCTTC.

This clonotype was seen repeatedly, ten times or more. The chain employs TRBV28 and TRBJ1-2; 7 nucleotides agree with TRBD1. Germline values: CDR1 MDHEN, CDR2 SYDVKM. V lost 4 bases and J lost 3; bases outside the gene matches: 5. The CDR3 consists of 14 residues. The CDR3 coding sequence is TGTGCCAGCAGTTACACCGGGACAGACTATGGCTACACCTTC. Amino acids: CASSYTGTDYGYTF.

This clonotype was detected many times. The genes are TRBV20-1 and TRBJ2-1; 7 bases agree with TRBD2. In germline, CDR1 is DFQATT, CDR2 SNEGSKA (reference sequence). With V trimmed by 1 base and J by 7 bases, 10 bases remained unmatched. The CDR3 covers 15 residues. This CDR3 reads CSARGGGKGINEQFF. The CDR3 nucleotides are TGCAGTGCTAGAGGGGGGGGGAAGGGTATTAATGAGCAGTTCTTC.

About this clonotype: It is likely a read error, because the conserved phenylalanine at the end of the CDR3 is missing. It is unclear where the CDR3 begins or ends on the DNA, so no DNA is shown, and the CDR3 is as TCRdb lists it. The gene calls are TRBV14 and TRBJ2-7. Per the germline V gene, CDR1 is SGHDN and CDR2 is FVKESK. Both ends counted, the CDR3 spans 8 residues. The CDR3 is CASSQVLT.